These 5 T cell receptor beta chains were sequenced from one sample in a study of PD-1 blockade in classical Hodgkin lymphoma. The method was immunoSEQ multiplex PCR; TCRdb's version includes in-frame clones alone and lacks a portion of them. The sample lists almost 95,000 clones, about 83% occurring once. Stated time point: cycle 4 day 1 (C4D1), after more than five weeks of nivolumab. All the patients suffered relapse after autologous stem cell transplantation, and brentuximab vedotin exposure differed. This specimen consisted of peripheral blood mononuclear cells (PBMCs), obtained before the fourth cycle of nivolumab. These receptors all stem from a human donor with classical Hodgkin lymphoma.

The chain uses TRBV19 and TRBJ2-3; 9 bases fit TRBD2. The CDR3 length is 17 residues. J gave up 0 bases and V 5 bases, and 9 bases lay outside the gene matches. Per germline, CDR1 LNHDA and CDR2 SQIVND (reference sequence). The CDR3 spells CASSSGLAGVSTDTQYF. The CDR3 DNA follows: TGTGCCAGTAGTTCGGGCTTAGCGGGAGTAAGCACAGATACGCAGTATTTT. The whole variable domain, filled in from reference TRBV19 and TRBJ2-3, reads DGGITQSPKYLFRKEGQNVTLSCEQNLNHDAMYWYRQDPGQGLRLIYYSQIVNDFQKGDIAEGYSVSREKKESFPLTVTSAQKNPTAFYLCASSSGLAGVSTDTQYFGPGTRLTVL.

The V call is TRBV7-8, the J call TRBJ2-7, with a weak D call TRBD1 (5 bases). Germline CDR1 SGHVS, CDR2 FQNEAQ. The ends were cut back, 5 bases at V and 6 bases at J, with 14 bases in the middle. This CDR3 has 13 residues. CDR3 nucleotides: TGTGCCAGCAGCCGCGACAGAACGAGCGAGCAGTACTTC. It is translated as CASSRDRTSEQYF.

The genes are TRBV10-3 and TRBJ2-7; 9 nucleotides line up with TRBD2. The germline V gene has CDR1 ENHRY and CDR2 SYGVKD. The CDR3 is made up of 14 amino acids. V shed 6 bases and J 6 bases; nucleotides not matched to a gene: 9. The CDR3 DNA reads TGTGCCATCAGCTCCGGGACTAGCTCATTCGAGCAGTACTTC. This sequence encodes CAISSGTSSFEQYF.

In DNA form, the CDR3 reads TGTGCCAGTAGTACGGGGACAGGGGGAGTAAACGAGCAGTACTTC. This codes for CASSTGTGGVNEQYF. The chain recombines TRBV19 with TRBJ2-7, with 11 bases fitting TRBD1. Trimming cost V 4 bases and J 5 bases; bases outside gene matches: 7. Germline assignment: CDR1 LNHDA and CDR2 SQIVND (reference sequence). CDR3 length: 15 residues.

The CDR3 protein is CASSWRGLAGGLTDTQYF. DNA for the CDR3: TGCGCCAGCAGCTGGAGGGGGCTAGCGGGAGGTCTCACAGATACGCAGTATTTT. This chain links TRBV5-1 with TRBJ2-3; 11 positions agree with TRBD2. This CDR3 has 18 amino acids. Germline V CDR1 and CDR2: SGHRS, YFSETQ. The J segment lost 2 bases and the V segment lost 3 bases, leaving 11 bases of the junction unmatched.